This T cell receptor beta chain is drawn from a study of blood T cells in healthy people across ages. Study summary: There was about one barcoded beta molecule captured by template switching per two T cells. The study's findings and limits: Investigators viewed diversity estimates from one million T cells as underestimates, the study reported. Higher diversity and more naive CD4+ cells were features of long-lived donors, compared to aged donors.

A J-beta primer mix and a sample-barcoded 5' primer were used in a second PCR of about 7 to 12 cycles. A single record per CDR3 protein comes from TCRdb applying MiXCR to the 5' RACE reads. The sample holds approximately 600,000 distinct CDR3 sequences, around 54% seen once. Isolated per sample were at least 7 million PBMCs. A word on this clonotype: Its antigen is unidentified.

Trimming left V 3 bases short and J 1 base short, with 10 bases between. The CDR3 totals 15 residues. Germline values: CDR1 SGHAT, CDR2 FQNNGV. This chain connects TRBV11-2 to TRBJ2-1; D uncertain. The sequenced sample consisted of blood. This clonotype was sampled from a man aged 55-75 years in good health. The CDR3 loop is CASSLWQASYNEQFF. CDR3 nucleotide sequence: TGTGCCAGCAGCTTGTGGCAAGCGTCCTACAATGAGCAGTTCTTC.